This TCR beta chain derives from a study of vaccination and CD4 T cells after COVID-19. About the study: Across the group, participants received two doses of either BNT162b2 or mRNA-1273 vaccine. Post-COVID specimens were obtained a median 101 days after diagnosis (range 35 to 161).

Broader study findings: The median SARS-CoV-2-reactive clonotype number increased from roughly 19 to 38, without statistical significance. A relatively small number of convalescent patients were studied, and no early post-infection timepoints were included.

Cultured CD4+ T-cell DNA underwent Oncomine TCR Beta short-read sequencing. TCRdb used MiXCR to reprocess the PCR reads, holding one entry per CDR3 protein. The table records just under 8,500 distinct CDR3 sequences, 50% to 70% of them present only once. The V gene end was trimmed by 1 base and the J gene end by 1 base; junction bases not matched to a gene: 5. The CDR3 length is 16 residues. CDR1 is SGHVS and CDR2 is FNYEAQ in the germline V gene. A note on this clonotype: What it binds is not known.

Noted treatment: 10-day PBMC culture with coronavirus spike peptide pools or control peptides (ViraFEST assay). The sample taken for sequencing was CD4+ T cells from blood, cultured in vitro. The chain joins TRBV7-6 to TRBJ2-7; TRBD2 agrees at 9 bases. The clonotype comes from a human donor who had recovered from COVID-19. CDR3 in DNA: TGTGCCAGCAGCTTAGGGCCCCTAGCGGGGTCCTACGAGCAGTACTTC. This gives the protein CASSLGPLAGSYEQYF.